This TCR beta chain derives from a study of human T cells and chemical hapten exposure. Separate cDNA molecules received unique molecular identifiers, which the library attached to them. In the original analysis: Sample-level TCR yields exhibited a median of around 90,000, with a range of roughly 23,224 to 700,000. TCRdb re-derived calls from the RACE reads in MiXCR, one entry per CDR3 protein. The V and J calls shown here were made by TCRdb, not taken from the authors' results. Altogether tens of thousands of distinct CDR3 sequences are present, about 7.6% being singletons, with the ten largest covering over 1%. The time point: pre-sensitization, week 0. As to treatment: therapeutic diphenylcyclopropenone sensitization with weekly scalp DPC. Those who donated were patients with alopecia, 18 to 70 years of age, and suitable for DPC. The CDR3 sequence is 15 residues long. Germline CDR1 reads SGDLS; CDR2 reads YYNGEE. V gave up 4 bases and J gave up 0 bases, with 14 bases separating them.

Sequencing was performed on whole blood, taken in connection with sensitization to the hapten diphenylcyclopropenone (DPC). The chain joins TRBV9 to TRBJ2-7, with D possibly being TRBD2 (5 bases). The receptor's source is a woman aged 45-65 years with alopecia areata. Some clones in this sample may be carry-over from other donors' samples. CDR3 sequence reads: CASSPEEASSYEQYF. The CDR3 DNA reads TGTGCCAGCAGCCCGGAGGAGGCCAGCTCCTACGAGCAGTACTTC. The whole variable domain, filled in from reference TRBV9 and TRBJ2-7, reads DSGVTQTPKHLITATGQRVTLRCSPRSGDLSVYWYQQSLDQGLQFLIQYYNGEERAKGNILERFSAQQFPDLHSELNLSSLELGDSALYFCASSPEEASSYEQYFGPGTRLTVT.